Reported below is one T cell receptor (beta chain). Its specificity is not known. This CDR3 contains 15 residues. Germline values: CDR1 SNHLY, CDR2 FYNNEI. Unmatched junction bases numbered 7, after V lost 3 bases and J lost 4 bases. The sample is drawn from a study of T cells in Graves' hyperthyroidism and ophthalmopathy. Study outcomes and limitations: Most expanded thyroid clonotypes above 0.001 also appeared in blood.

RNA transcripts served as the template for amplifying TCR beta CDR3 regions. With the HTBI primer set, the TCR CDR3 went through a first round of RT-PCR. One entry per CDR3 protein results from TCRdb running MiXCR on the multiplex PCR reads. Of fewer than 400,000 distinct CDR3 sequences in the sample, roughly 25% are singletons; the top ten hold roughly 70%. The sequencing input was blood. This receptor was identified in a man in his forties or fifties with Graves' hyperthyroidism. This chain joins TRBV2 and TRBJ2-5; 8 bases agree with TRBD1. The CDR3 sequence: CASSEPRTGRETQYF. The CDR3 DNA reads TGTGCCAGCAGTGAGCCCCGGACAGGGAGAGAGACCCAGTACTTC.